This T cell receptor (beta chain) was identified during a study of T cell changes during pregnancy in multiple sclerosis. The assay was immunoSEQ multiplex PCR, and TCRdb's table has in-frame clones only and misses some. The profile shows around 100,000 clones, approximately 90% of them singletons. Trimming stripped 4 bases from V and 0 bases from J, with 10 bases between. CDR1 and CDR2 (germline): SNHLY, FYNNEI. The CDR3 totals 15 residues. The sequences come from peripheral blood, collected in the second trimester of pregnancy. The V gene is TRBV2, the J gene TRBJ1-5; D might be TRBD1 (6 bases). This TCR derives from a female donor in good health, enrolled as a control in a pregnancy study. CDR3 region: CASSVRGDSNQPQHF. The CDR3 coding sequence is TGTGCCAGCAGTGTCAGGGGAGATAGCAATCAGCCCCAGCATTTT. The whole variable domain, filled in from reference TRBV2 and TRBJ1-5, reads EPEVTQTPSHQVTQMGQEVILRCVPISNHLYFYWYRQILGQKVEFLVSFYNNEISEKSEIFDDQFSVERPDGSNFTLKIRSTKLEDSAMYFCASSVRGDSNQPQHFGDGTRLSIL.